Presented here are 28 T cell receptor beta chains from one specimen sequenced in a study of T cells after yellow fever vaccination. TCRdb independently ran MiXCR on the 5' RACE reads; one entry per CDR3 protein. Of under 550,000 distinct CDR3 sequences in the sample, just over 20% were seen once. This material consisted of PBMCs, taken roughly 23 days after the first yellow fever vaccination. The receptor set was obtained from a man aged 18 to 29 who received the YFV17D yellow fever vaccine.

This chain uses TRBV11-1 with TRBJ2-5, with TRBD2 matching over 7 bases. With 1 base clipped from V and 3 bases from J, the junction kept 14 bases outside the gene matches. This CDR3 is built from 18 residues. Germline-derived CDR1 and CDR2 are SGHAT and FQDESV (reference sequence). This chain's CDR3 is CASSLVPGGDISKETQYF. The CDR3 region has the DNA TGTGCCAGCAGCTTAGTTCCGGGAGGAGATATCTCCAAAGAGACCCAGTACTTC.

V gene TRBV5-1 combines with J gene TRBJ1-3; D is unresolved. Trimming left V 0 bases short and J 1 base short, with 11 bases between. Per the germline V gene, CDR1 is SGHRS and CDR2 is YFSETQ. There are 16 residues in the CDR3. The chain's CDR3 is CASSLVGSLSGNTIYF. The CDR3 region has the DNA TGCGCCAGCAGCTTGGTTGGGAGCCTTTCTGGAAACACCATATATTTT.

J is TRBJ2-5 and V is TRBV5-1; D remains ambiguous. The CDR3 spans 14 residues. Germline lookup yields CDR1 SGHRS and CDR2 YFSETQ. With 0 bases removed from V and 7 bases from J, the gap between germline ends came to 13 bases. The CDR3 spells CASSLAPGESTQYF. The CDR3 nucleotides read TGCGCCAGCAGCTTGGCGCCAGGCGAGTCGACCCAGTACTTC.

The rearrangement links TRBV20-1 to TRBJ2-7; 15 bases are a match to TRBD2. V gave up 8 bases and J gave up 6 bases; unmatched junction bases: 14. CDR1 is DFQATT, CDR2 SNEGSKA, per germline (reference sequence). This CDR3 region has 16 residues. The CDR3 bases are TGCAGTCCCTACGGGACTAGCGGGGGGAAGGTCTCCGAGCAGTACTTC. It encodes CSPYGTSGGKVSEQYF.

This clonotype showed up just a few times. V is TRBV20-1 and J is TRBJ1-2; perhaps TRBD1 as D (5 bases). Trimming took 1 base from V and 2 from J, leaving 11 bases between them. The CDR3 consists of 14 residues. Germline V gives CDR1 DFQATT, CDR2 SNEGSKA (reference sequence). The CDR3 DNA is TGCAGTGCTAGAGCCGACAGAGGAAACTATGGCTACACCTTC. Protein product: CSARADRGNYGYTF.

The chain carries TRBV11-2 and TRBJ2-1, with D possibly TRBD2 on 7 matching bases. Germline V gene lookup returns CDR1 SGHAT and CDR2 FQNNGV. The CDR3 is 15 amino acids. Trimming removed 6 bases at V and 5 bases at J, with 17 bases between. In DNA form, the CDR3 reads TGTGCCAGCAGGCCGCTCCGGGGGGCACACAATGAGCAGTTCTTC. It encodes CASRPLRGAHNEQFF.

This clonotype was found a few times. The chain is built from TRBV7-2 and TRBJ2-1, with D possibly matching TRBD1 (8 bases). V was cut by 5 bases and J by 7 bases, with 15 bases left in between. The CDR3 covers 14 residues. Germline V gives CDR1 SGHTA, CDR2 FQGNSA. The CDR3 sequence is CASSRTGRVNEQFF. Written as DNA, the CDR3 is TGTGCCAGCAGCCGGACAGGGAGGGTGAATGAGCAGTTCTTC. Filled out from reference TRBV7-2 and TRBJ2-1, the complete variable domain reads GAGVSQSPSNKVTEKGKDVELRCDPISGHTALYWYRQSLGQGLEFLIYFQGNSAPDKSGLPSDRFSAERTGGSVSTLTIQRTQQEDSAVYLCASSRTGRVNEQFFGPGTRLTVL.

V usage is TRBV2 and J usage is TRBJ2-3; 8 bases are shared with TRBD1. Germline assignment: CDR1 SNHLY and CDR2 FYNNEI. CDR3 size: 16 residues. Germline trimming cut 3 bases from V and 0 bases from J; bases unmatched to any gene: 5. The CDR3 loop reads CASSDQGASSTDTQYF. The DNA of the CDR3 is TGTGCCAGCAGTGATCAGGGGGCCTCTAGCACAGATACGCAGTATTTT.

This clonotype came up many times. The genes are TRBV2 and TRBJ1-6, with a weak D call TRBD1 (5 bases). This CDR3 is built from 14 residues. The V end was cut by 8 bases, the J end by 7 bases, with 15 bases between. Germline CDR1 is SNHLY and CDR2 is FYNNEI. CDR3 sequence reads: CASGYRDGNSPLHF. DNA for the CDR3: TGTGCCAGCGGTTACCGGGACGGGAATTCACCCCTCCACTTT.

This clonotype was picked up a small number of times. This sequence joins TRBV5-1 and TRBJ2-2, with D perhaps TRBD2 (6 bases). Trimming left V 2 bases short and J 0 bases short, with 11 bases between. The CDR3 totals 16 residues. In germline, CDR1 is SGHRS, CDR2 YFSETQ. CDR3 sequence: CASSLPGLSNTGELFF. CDR3 sequence (DNA): TGCGCCAGCAGCTTACCGGGACTTTCGAACACCGGGGAGCTGTTTTTT.

The chain uses TRBV6-2 or TRBV6-3 and TRBJ1-1; a possible D gene is TRBD1 (5 bases). V was clipped by 6 bases and J by 8 bases, with 22 bases between them. Germline loops: CDR1 MNHEY, CDR2 SVGEGT. The length of the CDR3 is 15 residues. CDR3 protein: CASSHTQGTFIEAFF. The CDR3, as DNA: TGTGCCAGCAGCCACACCCAGGGAACATTCATCGAAGCTTTCTTT.

The chain recombines TRBV27 with TRBJ1-2, with D possibly TRBD1 on 5 matching bases. This CDR3 has 13 residues. Trimming cost V 6 bases and J 4 bases, with 12 bases left between them. Per the germline V gene, CDR1 is MNHEY and CDR2 is SMNVEV (reference sequence). The CDR3 sequence is CASRLGTAYGYTF. The CDR3 region has the DNA TGTGCCAGCAGACTCGGGACGGCCTATGGCTACACCTTC.

This clonotype has just a few counts. J is TRBJ2-5 and V is TRBV7-6, with 8 bases that match TRBD1. CDR1 and CDR2 (germline): SGHVS, FNYEAQ. This CDR3 contains 14 residues. The junction had 8 bases not matched to a gene; V was cut back by 6 bases and J by 5 bases. In DNA form, the CDR3 reads TGTGCCAGCAGAGGCTACAGGGGGTCGGAGACCCAGTACTTC. Its translation: CASRGYRGSETQYF.

This clonotype was seen at least ten times. The gene calls are TRBV12-3 or TRBV12-4 and TRBJ2-1, with a weak D call TRBD2 (6 bases). Deletions cut 6 bases from V and 7 bases from J, with 13 bases between. The CDR3 spans 13 residues. This chain's CDR3 is CASSPTGGNEQFF. The CDR3 nucleotides are TGTGCCAGCAGCCCTACTGGGGGGAATGAGCAGTTCTTC.

This clonotype came up a few times. The V and J genes are TRBV4-1 and TRBJ2-7; D perhaps matches TRBD2 (6 bases). Germline CDR1 MGHRA, CDR2 YSYEKL. The CDR3 is made up of 17 amino acids. V lost 1 base to trimming and J lost 3 bases, with 19 bases between them. The CDR3 loop is CASSQGVPPREDYEQYF. The CDR3 bases are TGCGCCAGCAGCCAAGGTGTCCCTCCCAGGGAGGACTACGAGCAGTACTTC.

This clonotype was seen more than once but under ten times. The chain links TRBV12-3 or TRBV12-4 to TRBJ2-3; D is uncertain. Trimming shortened V by 5 bases and J by 0 bases, and 9 bases separated the two germline ends. The CDR3 spans 14 residues. The CDR3 coding sequence is TGTGCCAGCAGTCCCCGTGAGAGCACAGATACGCAGTATTTT. It yields the protein CASSPRESTDTQYF.

The chain employs TRBV6-2 or TRBV6-3 and TRBJ2-3, with D possibly TRBD1 on 6 matching bases. The CDR3 is 13 residues long. The V gene lost 7 bases and the J gene lost 0 bases, with 8 bases spanning the gap. Germline V gene lookup returns CDR1 MNHEY and CDR2 SVGEGT. The CDR3 spells CASMGASTDTQYF. The CDR3 nucleotides are TGTGCCAGCATGGGGGCAAGCACAGATACGCAGTATTTT.

A few counts support this clonotype. The chain is built from TRBV6-2 or TRBV6-3 and TRBJ2-7; D gene ambiguous. The CDR3 runs to 15 residues. The V and J ends lost 5 bases and 2 bases respectively, with 16 bases between them. Germline loops: CDR1 MNHEY, CDR2 SVGEGT. The DNA for the CDR3 is TGTGCCAGCAGTCTACCGGATAGATCGACCTACGAGCAGTACGTC. As protein: CASSLPDRSTYEQYV.

The V and J genes are TRBV19 and TRBJ2-7; unclear D gene. The germline V gene encodes CDR1 LNHDA and CDR2 SQIVND (reference sequence). Between the trimmed V and J ends, which lost 6 bases and 2 bases, there was a span of 14 bases. The length of the CDR3 is 14 residues. CDR3: CASRDLVGTYEQYF. The CDR3 nucleotides read TGTGCCAGTAGGGACCTGGTGGGTACCTACGAGCAGTACTTC. The variable domain in full, with the rest retrieved from reference TRBV19 and TRBJ2-7, is DGGITQSPKYLFRKEGQNVTLSCEQNLNHDAMYWYRQDPGQGLRLIYYSQIVNDFQKGDIAEGYSVSREKKESFPLTVTSAQKNPTAFYLCASRDLVGTYEQYFGPGTRLTVT.

The V and J genes are TRBV15 and TRBJ1-3; D may be TRBD1 (5 bases). The CDR3 consists of 16 residues. Trimming took off 4 bases at V and 4 bases at J, with 17 bases between the two ends. Germline V lookup: CDR1 LNHNV, CDR2 YYDKDF (reference sequence). The CDR3 sequence: CATSNPSSGPGNTIYF. The CDR3 coding sequence is TGTGCCACCAGCAACCCTTCATCGGGGCCGGGAAACACCATATATTTT.

In its sample, this clonotype was seen a few times. The chain joins TRBV6-1 to TRBJ1-3, with TRBD1 as a possible D gene (6 bases). The V end lost 5 bases, the J end lost 6 bases, and 14 bases lay between the germline ends. The CDR3 extends over 14 amino acids. Germline CDR1 MNHNS, CDR2 SASEGT. CDR3 loop: CASSPRQVPNTIYF. The CDR3 bases are TGTGCCAGCAGTCCGAGACAGGTTCCAAACACCATATATTTT.

The genes are TRBV4-1 and TRBJ2-2, with D tentatively TRBD2 (6 bases). Between the trimmed V and J ends, which lost 3 bases and 3 bases, there was a span of 14 bases. The CDR3 covers 16 residues. CDR1 and CDR2 (germline): MGHRA, YSYEKL. The CDR3, as DNA: TGCGCCAGCAGCCAGCGGGGCTTAAGGGACACCGGGGAGCTGTTTTTT. Translated, it gives CASSQRGLRDTGELFF.

J is TRBJ2-7 and V is TRBV7-9; D possibly corresponds to TRBD2 (5 bases). V lost 3 bases and J 3 bases, leaving 9 bases between the germline ends. The V gene's germline CDR1 is SEHNR and CDR2 FQNEAQ (reference sequence). CDR3 length equals 13 residues. The CDR3 region is CASSFSGNYEQYV. The DNA for the CDR3 is TGTGCCAGCAGCTTCTCCGGGAACTACGAGCAGTACGTC.

A remark on this clonotype: It may be a read error: a sequence one base away is much more abundant. V usage is TRBV5-1 and J usage is TRBJ1-1; 7 nucleotides match TRBD1. Per germline, CDR1 SGHRS and CDR2 YFSETQ. The V gene end was trimmed by 3 bases and the J gene end by 3 bases; junction bases not matched to a gene: 2. This CDR3 comprises 13 residues. CDR3: CASSSQGHTEAFF. As DNA, the CDR3 is TGCGCCAGCAGCTCACAGGGGCACACTGAAGCTTTCTTT. Full variable domain (missing parts from reference TRBV5-1 and TRBJ1-1): KAGVTQTPRYLIKTRGQQVTLSCSPISGHRSVSWYQQTPGQGLQFLFEYFSETQRNKGNFPGRFSGRQFSNSRSEMNVSTLELGDSALYLCASSSQGHTEAFFGQGTRLTVV.

The rearrangement links TRBV7-9 to TRBJ2-5; the D gene is possibly TRBD1 (6 bases). Trimming removed 4 bases at V and 4 bases at J, with 10 bases between. Germline V gene data show CDR1 as SEHNR and CDR2 as FQNEAQ (reference sequence). The CDR3 has 13 amino acids. The CDR3 bases are TGTGCCAGCAGCTACAGGGACGGAGAGACCCAGTACTTC. Translated, it gives CASSYRDGETQYF.

The chain links TRBV6-5 to TRBJ2-7; D remains ambiguous. Trimming pared 0 bases from V and 5 bases from J, leaving 8 bases between. The CDR3 totals 13 residues. The V gene's germline CDR1 is MNHEY and CDR2 SVGAGI. This CDR3 reads CASSYSDTNEQYF. Written as DNA, the CDR3 is TGTGCCAGCAGTTACTCTGACACTAACGAGCAGTACTTC.

This chain uses TRBV24-1 with TRBJ2-3; maybe TRBD2 (6 bases). The germline V gene encodes CDR1 KGHDR and CDR2 SFDVKD. The CDR3 sequence is 16 residues long. The V and J ends lost 1 base and 1 base respectively, with 11 bases between them. The CDR3 sequence is CATSDFVAGRTDTQYF. The CDR3 bases are TGTGCCACCAGTGATTTCGTGGCGGGGCGCACAGATACGCAGTATTTT.

The J gene is TRBJ2-5, the V gene TRBV7-8; a weak D match, TRBD1 (5 bases). The V end was cut by 5 bases, the J end by 2 bases, with 15 bases between. CDR1 and CDR2 from the germline V gene are SGHVS and FQNEAQ. CDR3 length equals 15 residues. The CDR3 bases are TGTGCCAGCAGCCCAAGTTCAGGGTTGCAAGAGACCCAGTACTTC. As protein: CASSPSSGLQETQYF.